The next 20 T cell receptor beta chains were all read from a single sample in a study of shared clonotypes between healthy human individuals. Only in-frame clones appear in the TCRdb table, and some are missing; sequencing was by immunoSEQ multiplex PCR. The sample includes over 2 million clones, approximately 90% seen only once; the top ten take about 0.36%. Sequenced input: naive CD4+ T cells from PBMCs. As for subset: CD45RA+ positively selected. Every receptor here comes from a young man in good health. Some clones in this sample may be carry-over from other donors' samples.

J is TRBJ2-5 and V is TRBV7-3; possible D gene TRBD2, 6 bases. Germline V gene lookup returns CDR1 SGHTA and CDR2 FQGTGA. Deletions cut 2 bases from V and 5 bases from J, with 9 bases between. The CDR3 is made up of 13 amino acids. The CDR3 nucleotides are TGTGCCAGCAGCTTACTAGCGATGGAGACCCAGTACTTC. It codes for CASSLLAMETQYF.

For this clone: Compared with germline, one end of the junction differs, possibly owing to a read error. The V and J genes are TRBV20-1 and TRBJ1-3, with a tentative D call TRBD1 (5 bases). The CDR3 runs to 11 residues. CDR1 is DFQATT and CDR2 is SNEGSKA in the germline V gene (reference sequence). CDR3 in DNA: TGTGGGGCCATCTCTGGAAACACCATATATTTT. Its translation is CGAISGNTIYF.

This chain joins TRBV6-5 and TRBJ2-7; tentative D call: TRBD2 (5 bases). This CDR3 comprises 14 residues. Trimming shortened V by 0 bases and J by 3 bases, and 9 bases separated the two germline ends. Germline V gene sequence: CDR1 MNHEY, CDR2 SVGAGI. The DNA of the CDR3 is TGTGCCAGCAGTTACTCGCCGGGATACTACGAGCAGTACTTC. It specifies CASSYSPGYYEQYF.

In its sample, this clone was seen a few times. Other DNA sequences in this sample translate to the same CDR3. The chain links TRBV9 to TRBJ2-2; no definite D call. CDR3 length: 13 amino acids. CDR1 and CDR2 (germline): SGDLS, YYNGEE. V gave up 0 bases and J gave up 5 bases, with 5 bases separating them. This CDR3 reads CASSVGGTGELFF. DNA for the CDR3: TGTGCCAGCAGCGTAGGGGGTACCGGGGAGCTGTTTTTT.

This clone was seen only a few times. The CDR3 region has the DNA TGTGCCAGCAGCCCGGGGAGGCGGACTGAAGCTTTCTTT. The encoded protein is CASSPGRRTEAFF. The chain has TRBV14 and TRBJ1-1, with unresolved D. V was clipped by 4 bases and J by 5 bases, with 11 bases between them. The CDR3 length is 13 residues. CDR1 and CDR2 from the germline V gene are SGHDN and FVKESK.

On this clone itself: The same CDR3 is also encoded by other DNA sequences in this sample. The rearrangement links TRBV7-3 to TRBJ2-3; 7 bases are a match to TRBD1. The V and J ends lost 5 bases and 5 bases, in that order; junction bases with no gene match: 4. This CDR3 has 13 residues. Germline assignment: CDR1 SGHTA and CDR2 FQGTGA. The CDR3 region has the DNA TGTGCCAGCAGCCGACAGGGCAAAGATACGCAGTATTTT. It encodes CASSRQGKDTQYF.

This chain joins TRBV5-4 and TRBJ2-3; TRBD2 aligns across 15 bases. Germline V gives CDR1 SGHNT, CDR2 YYREEE (reference sequence). Trimming took 4 bases from V and 4 from J; bases not matched to a gene: 4. This CDR3 is built from 16 residues. Here the CDR3 reads CASSTGTSGRSDTQYF. In DNA form, the CDR3 reads TGTGCCAGCAGCACGGGGACTAGCGGGAGGTCAGATACGCAGTATTTT.

About this clone itself: Different DNA sequences within this sample yield the same CDR3. The V gene is TRBV7-2, the J gene TRBJ2-5, with a weak D call TRBD1 (5 bases). V lost 2 bases, J lost 7 bases, and 5 bases lay in between. The CDR3 extends over 11 amino acids. Germline CDR1 is SGHTA and CDR2 is FQGNSA. Written as DNA, the CDR3 is TGTGCCAGCAGCTTAAGGGGGACCCAGTACTTC. It encodes CASSLRGTQYF.

The table lists this clone with a count of one. The V call is TRBV4-3, the J call TRBJ2-5; D possibly corresponds to TRBD1 (8 bases). CDR1 is LGHNA and CDR2 is YSLEER in the germline V gene. Trimming left V 1 base short and J 4 bases short, with 13 bases between. This CDR3 is built from 15 residues. This CDR3 reads CASSQGQGRAETQYF. The DNA of the CDR3 is TGCGCCAGCAGCCAAGGACAGGGGAGGGCAGAGACCCAGTACTTC.

V is TRBV6-5 and J is TRBJ2-2, with a possible D match to TRBD1 (5 bases). CDR3 length equals 15 residues. Trimming left V 6 bases short and J 5 bases short, with 16 bases between. Germline assignment: CDR1 MNHEY and CDR2 SVGAGI. CDR3 residues: CASSPPAGLTGELFF. The CDR3, as DNA: TGTGCCAGCAGCCCCCCGGCAGGGTTAACCGGGGAGCTGTTTTTT.

The chain recombines TRBV30 with TRBJ2-1; 7 nucleotides match TRBD2. With V trimmed by 0 bases and J by 7 bases, 9 bases remained unmatched. The CDR3 is 15 residues long. Germline V gene lookup returns CDR1 GTSNPN and CDR2 SVGIG (reference sequence). The CDR3 DNA reads TGTGCCTGGAGTGTAGAAGCGGGATGGAGGAATGAGCAGTTCTTC. Translation gives CAWSVEAGWRNEQFF.

The chain employs TRBV7-6 and TRBJ1-1, with 10 bases identical to TRBD1. The germline CDR1 and CDR2 sequences are SGHVS and FNYEAQ. The CDR3 extends over 15 amino acids. V lost 3 bases, J lost 9 bases, and 10 bases stayed unmatched. CDR3 residues: CASSLAGTGVDQAFF. Here the CDR3 DNA reads TGTGCCAGCAGCTTGGCCGGGACAGGGGTTGACCAAGCTTTCTTT.

The chain has TRBV27 and TRBJ2-7; unclear D gene. Germline CDR1 reads MNHEY; CDR2 reads SMNVEV (reference sequence). The CDR3 sequence is 12 residues long. V was pared by 6 bases and J by 4 bases, with 10 bases between. CDR3 region: CASSTFPYEQYF. In nucleotides, the CDR3 is TGTGCCAGCAGCACCTTCCCGTACGAGCAGTACTTC.

The chain employs TRBV5-1 and TRBJ2-3, with 10 bases matching TRBD1. The length of the CDR3 is 15 residues. Per germline, CDR1 SGHRS and CDR2 YFSETQ. Trimming cost V 4 bases and J 3 bases; bases outside gene matches: 5. CDR3: CASSKGQGHTDTQYF. CDR3 sequence (DNA): TGCGCCAGCAGCAAGGGACAGGGGCATACAGATACGCAGTATTTT.

The chain joins TRBV5-6 to TRBJ2-7; tentative D call: TRBD1 (6 bases). Germline assignment: CDR1 SGHDT and CDR2 YYEEEE. CDR3 size: 13 residues. With 4 bases removed from V and 1 base from J, the gap between germline ends came to 9 bases. This chain's CDR3 is CASSKTGSYEQYF. In DNA, the CDR3 is TGTGCCAGCAGCAAGACAGGATCCTACGAGCAGTACTTC.

This sequence joins TRBV30 and TRBJ1-6; 8 bases align to TRBD1. CDR3 size: 13 residues. The V and J ends lost 1 base and 11 bases, in that order; junction bases with no gene match: 4. Germline V lookup: CDR1 GTSNPN, CDR2 SVGIG (reference sequence). CDR3 bases: TGTGCCTGGAGTGATCGACAGGGGACACCCCTCCACTTT. This gives the protein CAWSDRQGTPLHF.

The V call is TRBV6-6, the J call TRBJ2-1; TRBD2 matches 11 bases. Germline trimming cut 2 bases from V and 10 bases from J; bases unmatched to any gene: 10. CDR3 length: 16 amino acids. Germline V gene data show CDR1 as MNHNY and CDR2 as SVGAGI (reference sequence). The CDR3 DNA sequence: TGTGCCAGCAGTTACGGTGGACTAGCGGGCCCTGGGGAGCAGTTCTTC. Amino acids: CASSYGGLAGPGEQFF.

The chain joins TRBV11-2 to TRBJ2-1; 8 nucleotides line up with TRBD1. From germline, CDR1 is SGHAT and CDR2 FQNNGV. There are 19 residues in the CDR3. V gave up 3 bases and J gave up 0 bases; unmatched junction bases: 13. The CDR3 nucleotides are TGTGCCAGCAGCTTTGGGACAGGTGGCTCTTTATTCTCCTACAATGAGCAGTTCTTC. It encodes CASSFGTGGSLFSYNEQFF.

This chain uses TRBV2 with TRBJ2-7; D may be TRBD2 (6 bases). In germline, CDR1 is SNHLY, CDR2 FYNNEI. The V end lost 4 bases, the J end lost 2 bases, and 9 bases lay between the germline ends. CDR3 length equals 13 residues. The CDR3 reads CASSAGVPYEQYF. CDR3 DNA: TGTGCCAGCAGTGCGGGAGTACCCTACGAGCAGTACTTC.

The CDR3 here is CASSGIENGYGYTF. The CDR3 DNA is TGTGCCAGCAGTGGAATAGAGAACGGTTATGGCTACACCTTC. The rearrangement links TRBV2 to TRBJ1-2; D unresolved. Trimming pared 4 bases from V and 5 bases from J, leaving 14 bases between. Germline CDR1 SNHLY, CDR2 FYNNEI. The CDR3 is 14 amino acids.